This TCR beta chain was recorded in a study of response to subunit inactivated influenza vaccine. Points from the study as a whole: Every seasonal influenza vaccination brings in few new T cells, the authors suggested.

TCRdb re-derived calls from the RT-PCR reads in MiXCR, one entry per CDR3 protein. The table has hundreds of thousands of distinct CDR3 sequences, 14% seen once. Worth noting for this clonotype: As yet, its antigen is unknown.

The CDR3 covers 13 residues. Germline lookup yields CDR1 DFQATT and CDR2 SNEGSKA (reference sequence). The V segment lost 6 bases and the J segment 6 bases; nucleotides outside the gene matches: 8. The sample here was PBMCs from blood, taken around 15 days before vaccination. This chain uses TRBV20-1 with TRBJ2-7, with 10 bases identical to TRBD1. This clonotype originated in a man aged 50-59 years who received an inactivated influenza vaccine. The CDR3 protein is CSAGPGQGSEQYF. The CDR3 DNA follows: TGCAGTGCAGGACCGGGACAGGGGTCCGAGCAGTACTTC.